This T cell receptor beta chain was captured by sequencing in a study of monozygotic twins with cystic fibrosis. Regarding the study as a whole: J usage was most co-twin-similar in 8 of 16 pairs, V in 13. Monozygotic CF twin pairs shared significantly more nucleotide-identical clonotypes than unrelated CF individuals did.

Concerning this clone: Its specificity is not known.

Assay: immunoSEQ multiplex PCR; the TCRdb copy retains only in-frame clones and omits some. The table has more than 30,000 clones, 90% to 97% seen once. Trimming at V came to 6 bases and at J to 9 bases, leaving 10 bases not matched to a gene. This CDR3 has 15 residues. Germline CDR1 is MNHNS and CDR2 is SASEGT. Sequenced: blood. The genes are TRBV6-1 and TRBJ1-6, with 8 bases lining up with TRBD1. This TCR came from a girl aged 2-15 years with cystic fibrosis. The CDR3 DNA follows: TGTGCCAGCAGGGCCCCGGACAGGGCTTCTTCACCCCTCCACTTT. Protein sequence: CASRAPDRASSPLHF.